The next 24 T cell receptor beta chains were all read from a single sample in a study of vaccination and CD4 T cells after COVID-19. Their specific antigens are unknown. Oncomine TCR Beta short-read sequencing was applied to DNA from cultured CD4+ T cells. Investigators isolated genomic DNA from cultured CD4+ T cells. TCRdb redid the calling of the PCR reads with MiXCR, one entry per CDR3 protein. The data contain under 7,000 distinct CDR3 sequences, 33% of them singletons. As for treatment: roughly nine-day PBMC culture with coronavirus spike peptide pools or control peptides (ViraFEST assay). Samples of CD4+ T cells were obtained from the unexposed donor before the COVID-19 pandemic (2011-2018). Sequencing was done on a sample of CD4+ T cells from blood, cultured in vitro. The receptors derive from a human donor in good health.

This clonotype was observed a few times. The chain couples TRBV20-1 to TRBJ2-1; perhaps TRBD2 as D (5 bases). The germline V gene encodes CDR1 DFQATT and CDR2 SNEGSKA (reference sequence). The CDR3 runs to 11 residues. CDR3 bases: TGCAGCGGTCGGGGAGACAATGAGCAGTTCTTC. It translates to CSGRGDNEQFF.

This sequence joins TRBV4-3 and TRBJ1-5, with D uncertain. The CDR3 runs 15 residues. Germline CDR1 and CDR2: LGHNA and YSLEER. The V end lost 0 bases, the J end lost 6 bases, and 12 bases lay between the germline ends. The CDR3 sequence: CASSQDWRQAQPQHF. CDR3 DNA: TGCGCCAGCAGCCAAGATTGGCGGCAGGCTCAGCCCCAGCATTTT.

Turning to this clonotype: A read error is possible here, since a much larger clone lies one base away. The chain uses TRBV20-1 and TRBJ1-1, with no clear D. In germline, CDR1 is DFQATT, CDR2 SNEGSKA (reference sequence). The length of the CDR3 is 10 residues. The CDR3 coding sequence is TGCAGTGTTAGACGGACTGAAGCTTTCTTT. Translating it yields CSVRRTEAFF.

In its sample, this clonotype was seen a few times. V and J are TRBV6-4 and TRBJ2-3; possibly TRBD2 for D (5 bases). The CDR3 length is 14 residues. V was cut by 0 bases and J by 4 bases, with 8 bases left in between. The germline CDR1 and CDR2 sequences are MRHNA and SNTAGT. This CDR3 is CASSDSEGSDTQYF. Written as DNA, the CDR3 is TGTGCCAGCAGTGACTCAGAGGGCTCAGATACGCAGTATTTT.

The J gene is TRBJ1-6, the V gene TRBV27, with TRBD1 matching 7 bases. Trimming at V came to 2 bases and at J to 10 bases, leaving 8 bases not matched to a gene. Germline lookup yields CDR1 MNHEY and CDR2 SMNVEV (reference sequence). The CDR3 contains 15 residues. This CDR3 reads CASSLVGQVESPLHF. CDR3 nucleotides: TGTGCCAGCAGTTTAGTCGGACAGGTTGAATCACCCCTCCACTTT.

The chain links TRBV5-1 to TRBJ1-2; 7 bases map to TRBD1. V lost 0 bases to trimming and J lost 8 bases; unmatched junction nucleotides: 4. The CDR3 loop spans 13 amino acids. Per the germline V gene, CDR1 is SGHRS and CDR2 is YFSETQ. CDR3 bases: TGCGCCAGCAGCTTGGGACAGGGAGGCGGCTACACCTTC. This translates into CASSLGQGGGYTF.

The CDR3 nucleotides are TGCAGTGCTACTTGGGGGCGTTACAATGAGCAGTTCTTC. As protein: CSATWGRYNEQFF. The rearrangement uses TRBV20-1 and TRBJ2-1, with a weak D call TRBD1 (6 bases). This CDR3 region has 13 residues. Trimming pared 4 bases from V and 4 bases from J, leaving 11 bases between. Germline CDR1 and CDR2: DFQATT and SNEGSKA (reference sequence).

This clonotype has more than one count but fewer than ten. The DNA for the CDR3 is TGTGCCAGCAAGGCAGGTTATAATTCACCCCTCCACTTT. Protein product: CASKAGYNSPLHF. The J gene is TRBJ1-6, the V gene TRBV28; D is ambiguous. V lost 7 bases to trimming and J lost 4 bases, with 8 bases between them. This CDR3 region has 13 residues. CDR1 and CDR2 from the germline V gene are MDHEN and SYDVKM.

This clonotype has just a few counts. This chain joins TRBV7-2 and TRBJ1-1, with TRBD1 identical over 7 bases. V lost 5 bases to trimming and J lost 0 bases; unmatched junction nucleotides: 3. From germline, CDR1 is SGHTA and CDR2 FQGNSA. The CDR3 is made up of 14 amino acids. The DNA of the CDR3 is TGTGCCAGCAGCGCGACAGGGCTGAACACTGAAGCTTTCTTT. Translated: CASSATGLNTEAFF. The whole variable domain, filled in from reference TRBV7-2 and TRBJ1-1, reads GAGVSQSPSNKVTEKGKDVELRCDPISGHTALYWYRQSLGQGLEFLIYFQGNSAPDKSGLPSDRFSAERTGGSVSTLTIQRTQQEDSAVYLCASSATGLNTEAFFGQGTRLTVV.

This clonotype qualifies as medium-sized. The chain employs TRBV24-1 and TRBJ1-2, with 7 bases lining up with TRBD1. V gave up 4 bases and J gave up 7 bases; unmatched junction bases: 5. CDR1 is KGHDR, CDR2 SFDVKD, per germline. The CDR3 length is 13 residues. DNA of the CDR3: TGTGCCACCAGTGACGGACAGGATGCTGGCTACACCTTC. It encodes CATSDGQDAGYTF.

The CDR3 region has the DNA TGTGCCAGCAGTTCCTCAGGGGGCACAAACGAGCAGTACTTC. Residues: CASSSSGGTNEQYF. The chain recombines TRBV6-5 with TRBJ2-7; 8 bases fit TRBD1. The germline V gene has CDR1 MNHEY and CDR2 SVGAGI. The CDR3 has 14 amino acids. Trimming at V came to 4 bases and at J to 5 bases, leaving 7 bases not matched to a gene.

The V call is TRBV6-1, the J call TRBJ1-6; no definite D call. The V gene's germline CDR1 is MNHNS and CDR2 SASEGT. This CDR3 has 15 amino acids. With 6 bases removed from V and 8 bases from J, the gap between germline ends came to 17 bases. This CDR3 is CASRRDGLGDSPLHF. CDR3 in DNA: TGTGCCAGCAGGCGCGACGGATTGGGAGATTCACCCCTCCACTTT.

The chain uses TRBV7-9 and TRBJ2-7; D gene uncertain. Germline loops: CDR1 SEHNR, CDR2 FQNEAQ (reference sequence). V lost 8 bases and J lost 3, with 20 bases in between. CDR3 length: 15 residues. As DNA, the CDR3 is TGTGCCAGCGGCCTGGACGGACGACGGTTCTACGAGCAGTACTTC. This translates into CASGLDGRRFYEQYF.

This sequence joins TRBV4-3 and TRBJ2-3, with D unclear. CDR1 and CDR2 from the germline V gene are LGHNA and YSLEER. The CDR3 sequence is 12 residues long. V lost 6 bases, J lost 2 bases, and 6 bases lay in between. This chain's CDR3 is CASSTTTDTQYF. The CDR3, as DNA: TGCGCCAGCAGTACTACCACAGATACGCAGTATTTT.

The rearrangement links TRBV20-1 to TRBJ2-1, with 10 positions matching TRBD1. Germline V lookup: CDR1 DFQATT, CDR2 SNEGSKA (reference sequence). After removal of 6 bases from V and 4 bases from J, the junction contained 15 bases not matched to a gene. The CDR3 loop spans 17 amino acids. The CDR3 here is CSALKTGGIVPYNEQFF. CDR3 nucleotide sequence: TGCAGTGCCCTGAAGACAGGGGGCATCGTTCCTTACAATGAGCAGTTCTTC.

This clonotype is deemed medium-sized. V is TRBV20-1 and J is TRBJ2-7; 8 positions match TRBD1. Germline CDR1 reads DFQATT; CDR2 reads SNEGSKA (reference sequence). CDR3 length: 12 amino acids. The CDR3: CSSDRVGYEQYF. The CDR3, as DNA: TGCAGCTCGGACAGGGTGGGGTACGAGCAGTACTTC.

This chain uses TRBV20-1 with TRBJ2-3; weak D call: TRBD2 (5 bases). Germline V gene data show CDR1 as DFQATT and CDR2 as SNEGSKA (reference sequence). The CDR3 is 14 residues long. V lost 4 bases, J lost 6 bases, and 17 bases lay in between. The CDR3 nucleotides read TGCAGTGCTACATCCCCCCTAGCTCCGGATACGCAGTATTTT. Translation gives CSATSPLAPDTQYF.

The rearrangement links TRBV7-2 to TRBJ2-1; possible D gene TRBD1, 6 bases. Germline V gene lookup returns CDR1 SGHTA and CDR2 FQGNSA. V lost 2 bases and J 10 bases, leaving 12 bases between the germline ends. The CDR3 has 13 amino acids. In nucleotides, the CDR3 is TGTGCCAGCAGCTTAACAGGGAATGGGGAGCAGTTCTTC. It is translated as CASSLTGNGEQFF. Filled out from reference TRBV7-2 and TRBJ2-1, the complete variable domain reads GAGVSQSPSNKVTEKGKDVELRCDPISGHTALYWYRQSLGQGLEFLIYFQGNSAPDKSGLPSDRFSAERTGGSVSTLTIQRTQQEDSAVYLCASSLTGNGEQFFGPGTRLTVL.

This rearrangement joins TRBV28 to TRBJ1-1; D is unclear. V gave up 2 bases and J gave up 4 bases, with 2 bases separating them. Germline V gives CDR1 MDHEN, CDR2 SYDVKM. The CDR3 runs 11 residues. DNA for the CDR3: TGTGCCAGCAGTTTACGCACTGAAGCTTTCTTT. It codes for CASSLRTEAFF.

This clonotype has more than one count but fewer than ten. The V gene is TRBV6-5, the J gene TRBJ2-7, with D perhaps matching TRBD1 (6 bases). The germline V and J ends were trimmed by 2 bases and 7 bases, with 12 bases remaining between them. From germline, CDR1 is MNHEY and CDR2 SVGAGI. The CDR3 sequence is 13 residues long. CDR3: CASSYTTGWEQYF. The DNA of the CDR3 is TGTGCCAGCAGTTACACTACAGGGTGGGAGCAGTACTTC.

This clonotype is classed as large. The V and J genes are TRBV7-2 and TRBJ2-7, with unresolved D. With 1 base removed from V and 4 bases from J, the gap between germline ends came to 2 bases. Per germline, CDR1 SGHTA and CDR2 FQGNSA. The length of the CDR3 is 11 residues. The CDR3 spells CASSLVYEQYF. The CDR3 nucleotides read TGTGCCAGCAGCTTAGTTTACGAGCAGTACTTC. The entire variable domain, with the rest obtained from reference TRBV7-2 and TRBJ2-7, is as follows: GAGVSQSPSNKVTEKGKDVELRCDPISGHTALYWYRQSLGQGLEFLIYFQGNSAPDKSGLPSDRFSAERTGGSVSTLTIQRTQQEDSAVYLCASSLVYEQYFGPGTRLTVT.

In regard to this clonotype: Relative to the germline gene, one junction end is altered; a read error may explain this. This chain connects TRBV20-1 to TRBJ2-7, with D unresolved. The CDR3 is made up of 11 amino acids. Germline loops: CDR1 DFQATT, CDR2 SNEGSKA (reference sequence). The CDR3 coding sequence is TGCAGTGCTAGAGATCAGCTAGACGAGAACTTC. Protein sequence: CSARDQLDENF.

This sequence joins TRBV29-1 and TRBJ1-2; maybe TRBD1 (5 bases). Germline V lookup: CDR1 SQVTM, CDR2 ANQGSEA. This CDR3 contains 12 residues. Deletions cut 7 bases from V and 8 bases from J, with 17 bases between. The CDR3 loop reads CSAWGGDGGYTF. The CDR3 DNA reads TGCAGCGCCTGGGGAGGGGACGGGGGCTACACCTTC.

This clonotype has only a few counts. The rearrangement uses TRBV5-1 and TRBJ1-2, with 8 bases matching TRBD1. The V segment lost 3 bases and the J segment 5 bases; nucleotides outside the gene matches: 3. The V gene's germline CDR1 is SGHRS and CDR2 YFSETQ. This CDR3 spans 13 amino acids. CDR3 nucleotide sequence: TGCGCCAGCAGCTGGGGACAGGCTTATGGCTACACCTTC. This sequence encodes CASSWGQAYGYTF.